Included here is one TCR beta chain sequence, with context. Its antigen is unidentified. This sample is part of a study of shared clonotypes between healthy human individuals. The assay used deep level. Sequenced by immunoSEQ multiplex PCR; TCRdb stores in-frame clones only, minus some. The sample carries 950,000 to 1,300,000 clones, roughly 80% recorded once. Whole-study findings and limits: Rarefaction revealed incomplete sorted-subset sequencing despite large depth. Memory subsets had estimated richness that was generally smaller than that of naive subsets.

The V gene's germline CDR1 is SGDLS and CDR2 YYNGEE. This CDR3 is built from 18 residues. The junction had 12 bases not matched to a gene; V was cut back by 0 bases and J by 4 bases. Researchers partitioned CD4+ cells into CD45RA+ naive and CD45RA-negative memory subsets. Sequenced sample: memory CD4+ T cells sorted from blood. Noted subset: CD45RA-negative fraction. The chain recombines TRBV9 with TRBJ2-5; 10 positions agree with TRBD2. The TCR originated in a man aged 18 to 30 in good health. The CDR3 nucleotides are TGTGCCAGCAGCGTAGCTCCCTGGGTAGCGGGAGGAGGAGAGACCCAGTACTTC. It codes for CASSVAPWVAGGGETQYF.